The next 24 T cell receptor beta chains were all read from a single sample in a study of blood T cell repertoires in COVID-19. Generated by immunoSEQ multiplex PCR, the TCRdb table keeps only in-frame clones and is missing some. The sample has about 50,000 clones, approximately 84% seen once. Sequenced input: peripheral blood. These receptor sequences come from a man between 65 and 85 years old with active COVID-19.

The V and J genes are TRBV6-5 and TRBJ1-4, with 7 nucleotides matching TRBD1. Germline V gene data show CDR1 as MNHEY and CDR2 as SVGAGI. This CDR3 is 12 amino acids long. J was trimmed by 8 bases and V by 6 bases; bases with no gene match: 3. The CDR3 region is CASSKTGEKLFF. CDR3 DNA: TGTGCCAGCAGCAAGACAGGGGAAAAACTGTTTTTT.

The chain employs TRBV18 and TRBJ1-2, with D perhaps matching TRBD1 (6 bases). Germline V gene sequence: CDR1 KGHSH, CDR2 LQKENI. There are 15 residues in the CDR3. The V end lost 6 bases, the J end lost 8 bases, and 22 bases lay between the germline ends. For the CDR3, the DNA is TGTGCCAGCTCTTCCGTCTACATCAGGGGTGGCGGCTACACCTTC. It specifies CASSSVYIRGGGYTF.

This clone was observed a single time. The chain recombines TRBV18 with TRBJ1-1; tentative D call: TRBD1 (5 bases). The V end was cut by 0 bases, the J end by 1 base, with 9 bases between. The CDR3 runs to 15 residues. Per the germline V gene, CDR1 is KGHSH and CDR2 is LQKENI. The CDR3 region is CASSPPAGANTEAFF. CDR3 nucleotide sequence: TGTGCCAGCTCACCACCCGCTGGGGCGAACACTGAAGCTTTCTTT.

The genes are TRBV9 and TRBJ2-7; 8 bases are shared with TRBD1. Germline trimming cut 5 bases from V and 5 bases from J; bases unmatched to any gene: 12. CDR1 and CDR2 from the germline V gene are SGDLS and YYNGEE. This CDR3 is 15 amino acids long. The CDR3 is CASSYSRTGRNEQYF. CDR3 DNA: TGTGCCAGCAGTTACAGCCGGACAGGGAGGAACGAGCAGTACTTC. The whole variable domain, remainder taken from reference TRBV9 and TRBJ2-7, is DSGVTQTPKHLITATGQRVTLRCSPRSGDLSVYWYQQSLDQGLQFLIQYYNGEERAKGNILERFSAQQFPDLHSELNLSSLELGDSALYFCASSYSRTGRNEQYFGPGTRLTVT.

The rearrangement links TRBV15 to TRBJ2-1; TRBD1 aligns across 9 bases. The V segment lost 4 bases and the J segment 8 bases; nucleotides outside the gene matches: 3. The CDR3 is 13 residues long. Per germline, CDR1 LNHNV and CDR2 YYDKDF (reference sequence). The CDR3 is CATSIDRGDEQFF. CDR3 nucleotides: TGTGCCACCAGCATAGACAGGGGGGATGAGCAGTTCTTC.

The CDR3 loop is CASSPPGEFYGYTF. The CDR3 coding sequence is TGTGCCAGCTCACCACCGGGAGAATTCTATGGCTACACCTTC. The V call is TRBV18, the J call TRBJ1-2; D unclear. The CDR3 contains 14 residues. Trimming stripped 0 bases from V and 4 bases from J, with 9 bases between. The germline gives CDR1 KGHSH, CDR2 LQKENI.

J is TRBJ2-3 and V is TRBV30; 13 nucleotides match TRBD2. Losses at the gene ends were 5 bases for V and 4 bases for J; bases not matched to a gene: 3. This CDR3 contains 14 residues. The germline V gene has CDR1 GTSNPN and CDR2 SVGIG (reference sequence). CDR3 nucleotide sequence: TGTGCCTGGGCACTAGCGGGAGGGGCAGATACGCAGTATTTT. As protein: CAWALAGGADTQYF.

V is TRBV4-1 and J is TRBJ2-7, with a possible D match to TRBD2 (5 bases). This CDR3 spans 15 amino acids. V lost 1 base and J 2 bases, leaving 12 bases between the germline ends. CDR1 MGHRA and CDR2 YSYEKL come from the germline V gene. As DNA, the CDR3 is TGCGCCAGCAGCCAAGTATCGGACGGGGCCTACGAGCAGTACTTC. It encodes CASSQVSDGAYEQYF.

The gene calls are TRBV24-1 and TRBJ1-2; D uncertain. Germline V gene data show CDR1 as KGHDR and CDR2 as SFDVKD. V was clipped by 1 base and J by 4 bases, with 6 bases between them. The CDR3 loop spans 13 amino acids. CDR3 bases: TGTGCCACCAGTGATTTATACGGCTATGGCTACACCTTC. It codes for CATSDLYGYGYTF.

The rearrangement joins TRBV7-6 to TRBJ2-2; TRBD1 matches 8 bases. The V and J ends lost 3 bases and 4 bases, in that order; junction bases with no gene match: 7. This CDR3 contains 16 residues. The germline gives CDR1 SGHVS, CDR2 FNYEAQ. The CDR3 reads CASSFSDRDLTGELFF. CDR3 bases: TGTGCCAGCAGCTTTTCGGACAGGGACCTCACCGGGGAGCTGTTTTTT. The full variable domain, its missing parts supplied by reference TRBV7-6 and TRBJ2-2, is GAGVSQSPRYKVTKRGQDVALRCDPISGHVSLYWYRQALGQGPEFLTYFNYEAQQDKSGLPNDRFSAERPEGSISTLTIQRTEQRDSAMYRCASSFSDRDLTGELFFGEGSRLTVL.

The CDR3 DNA reads as TGCGCCAGCAGCCAAATAACAGAGAACACTGAAGCTTTCTTT. It translates to CASSQITENTEAFF. The chain has TRBV4-3 and TRBJ1-1; no clear D. The CDR3 loop spans 14 amino acids. Germline CDR1 reads LGHNA; CDR2 reads YSLEER. V was clipped by 2 bases and J by 1 base, with 8 bases between them.

The chain has TRBV7-8 and TRBJ2-1; 11 positions agree with TRBD2. V was clipped by 4 bases and J by 5 bases; unmatched bases: 7. CDR1 and CDR2 from the germline V gene are SGHVS and FQNEAQ. CDR3 size: 16 residues. Here the CDR3 DNA reads TGTGCCAGCAGCTCCATAGCGGGAGGGAAGAACAATGAGCAGTTCTTC. Its protein product is CASSSIAGGKNNEQFF.

The chain combines TRBV7-9 with TRBJ2-5; TRBD2 aligns across 10 bases. Losses at the gene ends were 4 bases for V and 2 bases for J; bases not matched to a gene: 7. CDR1 SEHNR and CDR2 FQNEAQ come from the germline V gene (reference sequence). This CDR3 is built from 16 residues. CDR3 amino acids: CASSSFSGRFQETQYF. CDR3 coding DNA: TGTGCCAGCAGCTCATTTAGCGGGAGGTTTCAAGAGACCCAGTACTTC.

V is TRBV7-9 and J is TRBJ2-1; maybe TRBD1 (5 bases). Germline V CDR1 and CDR2: SEHNR, FQNEAQ (reference sequence). This CDR3 region has 11 residues. V dropped 5 bases and J dropped 10 bases, with 9 bases sitting between them. The CDR3 is CASSPGHEQFF. DNA for the CDR3: TGTGCCAGCAGCCCCGGACACGAGCAGTTCTTC.

V usage is TRBV27 and J usage is TRBJ2-7; a weak D match, TRBD2 (5 bases). Germline CDR1 reads MNHEY; CDR2 reads SMNVEV (reference sequence). V was shortened by 5 bases and J by 4 bases, with 15 bases between the two germline ends. The CDR3 runs 14 residues. The CDR3 loop is CASSLSLRGYEQYF. The CDR3 nucleotides are TGTGCCAGCAGTCTCAGTTTGAGAGGGTACGAGCAGTACTTC.

The rearrangement joins TRBV7-3 to TRBJ2-1; D unclear. V lost 3 bases and J 5 bases, leaving 8 bases between the germline ends. Germline CDR1 SGHTA, CDR2 FQGTGA. CDR3 length equals 13 residues. CDR3 nucleotide sequence: TGTGCCAGCAGCTTCACGAGAGACAATGAGCAGTTCTTC. Its translation is CASSFTRDNEQFF.

This chain joins TRBV28 and TRBJ2-3; 9 bases line up with TRBD1. Germline V gene sequence: CDR1 MDHEN, CDR2 SYDVKM. The V gene end was trimmed by 5 bases and the J gene end by 3 bases; junction bases not matched to a gene: 3. This CDR3 has 14 residues. The CDR3 DNA is TGTGCCAGCAGTCTGACAGGGGGGACAGATACGCAGTATTTT. It is translated as CASSLTGGTDTQYF.

This clone is a singleton in its sample. The chain links TRBV11-3 to TRBJ2-1, with 11 bases matching TRBD2. The CDR3 is 15 amino acids. The junction had 3 bases not matched to a gene; V was cut back by 5 bases and J by 3 bases. Looked up from germline, CDR1 is SGHNT and CDR2 is YENEEA. In nucleotides, the CDR3 is TGTGCCAGCAGCACCGGGACTAGCGGCTACAATGAGCAGTTCTTC. It translates to CASSTGTSGYNEQFF.

In nucleotides, the CDR3 is TGCGCCAGCAGCTCCGGAGGGACAGGGACCTATGGCTACACCTTC. Amino acids: CASSSGGTGTYGYTF. The chain links TRBV5-1 to TRBJ1-2, with 9 bases that match TRBD1. The germline gives CDR1 SGHRS, CDR2 YFSETQ. After removal of 3 bases from V and 4 bases from J, the junction contained 7 bases not matched to a gene. The CDR3 consists of 15 residues. The whole variable domain, remainder taken from reference TRBV5-1 and TRBJ1-2, is KAGVTQTPRYLIKTRGQQVTLSCSPISGHRSVSWYQQTPGQGLQFLFEYFSETQRNKGNFPGRFSGRQFSNSRSEMNVSTLELGDSALYLCASSSGGTGTYGYTFGSGTRLTVV.

The V and J genes are TRBV15 and TRBJ1-4; D is possibly TRBD1 (6 bases). Between the trimmed V and J ends, which lost 4 bases and 3 bases, there was a span of 12 bases. Germline lookup yields CDR1 LNHNV and CDR2 YYDKDF (reference sequence). The CDR3 is made up of 15 amino acids. The CDR3 DNA sequence: TGTGCCACCAGCACCAGGACAGCTTCTAATGAAAAACTGTTTTTT. Translating gives CATSTRTASNEKLFF. Drawing the rest from reference TRBV15 and TRBJ1-4, the complete variable domain is DAMVIQNPRYQVTQFGKPVTLSCSQTLNHNVMYWYQQKSSQAPKLLFHYYDKDFNNEADTPDNFQSRRPNTSFCFLDIRSPGLGDTAMYLCATSTRTASNEKLFFGSGTQLSVL.

The rearrangement uses TRBV7-9 and TRBJ1-2; D uncertain. The V end lost 3 bases, the J end lost 8 bases, and 13 bases lay between the germline ends. This CDR3 is 13 amino acids long. The germline CDR1 and CDR2 sequences are SEHNR and FQNEAQ (reference sequence). In DNA, the CDR3 is TGTGCCAGCAGCTTGATCCCGCTCGGGGGCTACACCTTC. Translation gives CASSLIPLGGYTF.

V and J are TRBV7-2 and TRBJ2-1, with 13 bases matching TRBD2. CDR3 length: 15 amino acids. Germline loops: CDR1 SGHTA, CDR2 FQGNSA. Germline trimming cut 7 bases from V and 6 bases from J; bases unmatched to any gene: 6. The CDR3 loop is CASMIGLAGVNEQFF. CDR3 DNA: TGTGCCAGCATGATTGGACTAGCGGGAGTCAATGAGCAGTTCTTC. Complete variable domain (other parts from reference TRBV7-2 and TRBJ2-1): GAGVSQSPSNKVTEKGKDVELRCDPISGHTALYWYRQSLGQGLEFLIYFQGNSAPDKSGLPSDRFSAERTGGSVSTLTIQRTQQEDSAVYLCASMIGLAGVNEQFFGPGTRLTVL.

This sequence joins TRBV6-5 and TRBJ2-3, with 9 bases identical to TRBD2. CDR3 length: 13 residues. Germline lookup yields CDR1 MNHEY and CDR2 SVGAGI. The V gene end was trimmed by 11 bases and the J gene end by 2 bases; junction bases not matched to a gene: 5. CDR3 nucleotide sequence: TGTGCCTGTGGGACTAGCTCCACAGATACGCAGTATTTT. It codes for CACGTSSTDTQYF.

J is TRBJ2-1 and V is TRBV5-4, with 7 bases fitting TRBD2. Germline V gene sequence: CDR1 SGHNT, CDR2 YYREEE (reference sequence). The CDR3 extends over 16 amino acids. The V and J ends lost 0 bases and 3 bases, in that order; junction bases with no gene match: 6. DNA of the CDR3: TGTGCCAGCAGCTTGGGAGCTAGCGGAGACTACAATGAGCAGTTCTTC. Translated: CASSLGASGDYNEQFF.